This T cell receptor beta chain was retrieved from a study of blood T cell repertoires in COVID-19. Study information: The United States, Italy and Spain were the sources of the acute and convalescent COVID-19 samples.

Assay: immunoSEQ multiplex PCR; the TCRdb copy retains only in-frame clones and omits some. Of approximately 100,000 clones listed, around 89% are singletons. The sequence was collected from a woman older than 75 with acute or convalescent COVID-19. The sample was peripheral blood.

This CDR3 is CAWSSNRGSPLHF. CDR3 nucleotide sequence: TGTGCCTGGAGTTCCAACAGGGGTTCACCCCTCCACTTT. The rearrangement uses TRBV30 and TRBJ1-6; 7 positions match TRBD1. Germline V lookup: CDR1 GTSNPN, CDR2 SVGIG (reference sequence). V lost 2 bases and J lost 9; bases outside the gene matches: 4. CDR3 size: 13 residues.